These 17 T cell receptor beta chains were all obtained from the same sample, sequenced in a study of cytomegalovirus exposure and HLA in healthy donors. The PCR had 60 Vbeta and 13 Jbeta primers. Measured with immunoSEQ multiplex PCR; TCRdb has only the in-frame clones, and not every one. The sample carries 85,000 to 100,000 clones, roughly 80% recorded once. The specimen was PBMCs. Receptors originate from a man aged 35-49 years in good health and CMV-seropositive.

The chain joins TRBV5-4 to TRBJ2-2, with TRBD1 matching over 10 bases. Trimming took 2 bases from V and 0 from J; bases not matched to a gene: 1. Germline V gene sequence: CDR1 SGHNT, CDR2 YYREEE (reference sequence). This CDR3 region has 16 residues. CDR3 region: CASSFGQGANTGELFF. The CDR3 DNA follows: TGTGCCAGCAGCTTCGGACAGGGGGCGAACACCGGGGAGCTGTTTTTT.

This clone appeared a single time. The rearrangement uses TRBV2 and TRBJ1-2, with D perhaps matching TRBD1 (5 bases). Germline CDR1 and CDR2: SNHLY and FYNNEI. CDR3 length: 13 residues. V lost 4 bases to trimming and J lost 6 bases, with 12 bases between them. CDR3 protein: CASSGQGLDGYTF. In DNA form, the CDR3 reads TGTGCCAGCAGTGGGCAGGGCCTCGATGGCTACACCTTC.

This sequence joins TRBV7-2 and TRBJ2-5; weak D call: TRBD2 (5 bases). The J call may be incorrect, as the DNA end agrees better with TRBJ2-7. This CDR3 region has 16 residues. From germline, CDR1 is SGHTA and CDR2 FQGNSA. CDR3 sequence reads: CASSLVSRASSYEQYF. CDR3 nucleotide sequence: TGTGCCAGCAGCTTAGTATCGCGGGCTAGCTCCTACGAGCAGTACTTC.

In this sample, this clone turned up once. The V gene is TRBV7-2, the J gene TRBJ2-5, with 8 bases fitting TRBD2. The CDR3 totals 15 residues. Germline V CDR1 and CDR2: SGHTA, FQGNSA. V shed 1 base, J shed 9 bases, and the junction held 10 bases outside the gene matches. CDR3 bases: TGTGCCAGCAGCTTAGTTTCGGGGGGGACTCATGCCCAGTACTTC. This encodes CASSLVSGGTHAQYF. The full variable domain, completed using reference TRBV7-2 and TRBJ2-5, is GAGVSQSPSNKVTEKGKDVELRCDPISGHTALYWYRQSLGQGLEFLIYFQGNSAPDKSGLPSDRFSAERTGGSVSTLTIQRTQQEDSAVYLCASSLVSGGTHAQYFGPGTRLLVL.

The table lists this clone with a count of one. The CDR3 DNA sequence: TGCAGCGTCAGGACAGGGCATAACACTGAAGCTTTCTTT. Translation: CSVRTGHNTEAFF. The chain links TRBV29-1 to TRBJ1-1; 8 nucleotides align to TRBD1. CDR1 and CDR2 (germline): SQVTM, ANQGSEA. The CDR3 contains 13 residues. The ends lost 6 bases at V and 2 bases at J; junction bases unmatched: 5.

V gene TRBV5-1 combines with J gene TRBJ2-3, with D possibly matching TRBD2 (5 bases). Trimming took 0 bases from V and 5 from J, leaving 10 bases between them. Germline CDR1 is SGHRS and CDR2 is YFSETQ. The CDR3 is 14 residues long. CDR3 sequence: CASSLAGVEDTQYF. The CDR3 DNA is TGCGCCAGCAGCTTGGCCGGGGTGGAAGATACGCAGTATTTT.

This clone came up a few times. The junction and the germline gene differ at one end; a read error may be behind it. This chain connects TRBV7-7 to TRBJ2-5, with TRBD1 identical over 11 bases. CDR1 and CDR2 (germline): SSHAT, FNYEAQ (reference sequence). The CDR3 spans 16 residues. CDR3 region: CASSSPGTGGTETQYF. The CDR3 nucleotides read TGTGCTAGCAGCTCCCCCGGGACAGGGGGTACGGAGACCCAGTACTTC.

The chain couples TRBV5-6 to TRBJ2-7, with 9 bases aligning to TRBD1. The V and J ends lost 7 bases and 3 bases, in that order; junction bases with no gene match: 8. This CDR3 is 14 amino acids long. CDR1 is SGHDT, CDR2 YYEEEE, per germline. The CDR3 region has the DNA TGTGCCAGCGGGAGGACAGGGGCCATCTACGAGCAGTACTTC. Translated, it gives CASGRTGAIYEQYF.

In its sample, this clone was seen a few times. The CDR3: CASSFPREGGKAYEQYF. CDR3 DNA sequence: TGTGCCAGCAGTTTCCCGCGGGAGGGGGGGAAAGCCTACGAGCAGTACTTC. The chain is built from TRBV28 and TRBJ2-7, with 9 bases that match TRBD2. The CDR3 has 17 amino acids. J was trimmed by 2 bases and V by 3 bases; bases with no gene match: 11. Germline-derived CDR1 and CDR2 are MDHEN and SYDVKM.

The chain uses TRBV14 and TRBJ2-7; tentative D call: TRBD2 (6 bases). V lost 6 bases, J lost 3 bases, and 9 bases lay in between. Germline V gives CDR1 SGHDN, CDR2 FVKESK. CDR3 length: 12 amino acids. Here the CDR3 DNA reads TGTGCCAGCAGGTCGCGGGGCTACGAGCAGTACTTC. Amino acid sequence: CASRSRGYEQYF.

This clone was counted between two and nine times. The J gene is TRBJ2-1, the V gene TRBV5-4, with D perhaps matching TRBD1 (6 bases). Germline V gives CDR1 SGHNT, CDR2 YYREEE (reference sequence). Trimming removed 2 bases from V and 10 bases from J, with 10 bases in between. The CDR3 loop spans 12 amino acids. The CDR3 DNA reads TGTGCCAGCAGCTTACAGGGAGACGAGCAGTTCTTC. Translated: CASSLQGDEQFF. Filled out from reference TRBV5-4 and TRBJ2-1, the complete variable domain reads ETGVTQSPTHLIKTRGQQVTLRCSSQSGHNTVSWYQQALGQGPQFIFQYYREEENGRGNFPPRFSGLQFPNYSSELNVNALELDDSALYLCASSLQGDEQFFGPGTRLTVL.

This clone was seen only once. Other DNA sequences in the sample encode the same CDR3. V usage is TRBV9 and J usage is TRBJ1-6; TRBD1 matches at 9 bases. The CDR3 consists of 14 residues. The V segment lost 2 bases and the J segment 10 bases; nucleotides outside the gene matches: 4. Germline V gives CDR1 SGDLS, CDR2 YYNGEE. The CDR3 region is CASSVGTGSSPLHF. CDR3 nucleotides: TGTGCCAGCAGCGTCGGGACAGGGAGCTCACCCCTCCACTTT.

This clone appeared a single time. V usage is TRBV25-1 and J usage is TRBJ2-5; D is possibly TRBD2 (7 bases). V was cut by 2 bases and J by 3 bases, with 16 bases left in between. Germline lookup yields CDR1 MGHDK and CDR2 SYGVNS. The CDR3 sequence is 16 residues long. CDR3 coding DNA: TGTGCCAGCAGTGAAGGTTCGAGGGGGGGGGAAGAGACCCAGTACTTC. Amino acid sequence: CASSEGSRGGEETQYF.

There are a few counts of this clone. The chain links TRBV18 to TRBJ2-7, with 10 bases identical to TRBD2. Germline CDR1 KGHSH, CDR2 LQKENI. This CDR3 has 15 residues. V dropped 1 base and J dropped 3; count of bases not matched to a gene: 3. The CDR3 spells CASSPRLAGVYEQYF. The CDR3 nucleotides read TGTGCCAGCTCACCACGGCTAGCGGGAGTCTACGAGCAGTACTTC.

The J gene is TRBJ1-2, the V gene TRBV6-5; the match to TRBD1 covers 7 bases. V trimming: 6 bases; J trimming: 6 bases; junction bases outside the gene matches: 7. Germline V CDR1 and CDR2: MNHEY, SVGAGI. The CDR3 length is 13 residues. CDR3 loop: CASSSDRVDGYTF. As DNA, the CDR3 is TGTGCCAGCAGCTCCGACAGGGTAGATGGCTACACCTTC.

The CDR3 loop reads CASSEGGATYYEQYF. The CDR3 nucleotides are TGTGCCAGCAGTGAAGGCGGGGCAACTTATTACGAGCAGTACTTC. The chain has TRBV6-1 and TRBJ2-7; D is possibly TRBD2 (6 bases). CDR1 is MNHNS and CDR2 is SASEGT in the germline V gene. The V gene lost 1 base and the J gene lost 4 bases, with 14 bases spanning the gap. The CDR3 consists of 15 residues.

This clone was found once. The rearrangement uses TRBV9 and TRBJ2-7; D not resolved. CDR1 SGDLS and CDR2 YYNGEE come from the germline V gene. V lost 0 bases, J lost 2 bases, and 9 bases lay in between. The CDR3 loop spans 14 amino acids. The CDR3 loop reads CASSVGSSPYEQYF. As DNA, the CDR3 is TGTGCCAGCAGCGTAGGTAGCAGCCCCTACGAGCAGTACTTC.